This T cell receptor beta chain came from a study of blood T cells in healthy people across ages. From germline, CDR1 is ENHRY and CDR2 SYGVKD. Deletions cut 10 bases from V and 3 bases from J, with 6 bases between. There are 11 residues in the CDR3. A J-beta primer mix and a sample-barcoded 5' primer were used in a second PCR of roughly 6 to 11 cycles. Each sample yielded at least 2.5 million CDR3-containing paired-end reads. Via MiXCR, TCRdb re-called the 5' RACE reads, giving one row per CDR3 protein. This sample yields nearly 800,000 distinct CDR3 sequences, of which 56% are seen a single time; approximately 24% belongs to the top ten.

This receptor was identified in a man between 35 and 55 years old in good health. The chain couples TRBV10-3 to TRBJ2-2; D not certain. The sequenced material came from blood. The CDR3 protein is CATQDTGELFF. The CDR3 coding sequence is TGTGCCACCCAGGACACCGGGGAGCTGTTTTTT.